The 10 T cell receptor beta chains reported below all come from one sample, sequenced in a study of T cells in Graves' hyperthyroidism and ophthalmopathy. TCR beta CDR3 region amplification was performed from RNA transcripts. The TCR CDR3 was amplified in a first-round RT-PCR using the HTBI primer set. MiXCR was run by TCRdb on the multiplex PCR reads, yielding one entry per CDR3 protein. The table lists fewer than 700,000 distinct CDR3 sequences, 15% to 20% of them singletons, with around 17% in the top ten. Sequenced: blood. These receptors all stem from a young woman with Graves' ophthalmopathy.

The chain is built from TRBV4-1 and TRBJ1-1; 7 bases agree with TRBD1. The ends lost 1 base at V and 4 bases at J; junction bases unmatched: 3. The CDR3 totals 14 residues. Germline CDR1 MGHRA, CDR2 YSYEKL. CDR3 in amino acids: CASSQAQGPTEAFF. The CDR3 DNA follows: TGCGCCAGCAGCCAAGCACAGGGGCCCACTGAAGCTTTCTTT.

This clonotype was seen ten or more times. The V and J genes are TRBV10-3 and TRBJ2-2; TRBD1 agrees at 7 bases. CDR1 is ENHRY, CDR2 SYGVKD, per germline. This CDR3 contains 18 residues. With 0 bases clipped from V and 0 bases from J, the junction kept 7 bases outside the gene matches. Here the CDR3 DNA reads TGTGCCATCAGTGAGTCCTGGACAGGCCCAACGAACACCGGGGAGCTGTTTTTT. It codes for CAISESWTGPTNTGELFF.

Ten or more counts support this clonotype. The gene calls are TRBV30 and TRBJ2-3; D is perhaps TRBD1 (6 bases). With 8 bases removed from V and 5 bases from J, the gap between germline ends came to 17 bases. Germline CDR1 is GTSNPN and CDR2 is SVGIG (reference sequence). The CDR3 runs to 13 residues. CDR3 region: CAGNRDSGDTQYF. The CDR3 bases are TGTGCCGGCAACAGGGATTCGGGAGATACGCAGTATTTT.

The genes are TRBV7-6 and TRBJ2-3; TRBD2 matches at 10 bases. With V trimmed by 2 bases and J by 2 bases, 10 bases remained unmatched. In germline, CDR1 is SGHVS, CDR2 FNYEAQ. This CDR3 is built from 18 residues. CDR3 sequence reads: CASSLSPSGSPPTDTQYF. In nucleotides, the CDR3 is TGTGCCAGCAGCTTATCCCCTAGCGGGAGCCCTCCCACAGATACGCAGTATTTT. Combining the CDR3 with reference TRBV7-6 and TRBJ2-3 gives the whole variable domain GAGVSQSPRYKVTKRGQDVALRCDPISGHVSLYWYRQALGQGPEFLTYFNYEAQQDKSGLPNDRFSAERPEGSISTLTIQRTEQRDSAMYRCASSLSPSGSPPTDTQYFGPGTRLTVL.

This rearrangement joins TRBV7-9 to TRBJ2-6; D is undetermined. From germline, CDR1 is SEHNR and CDR2 FQNEAQ (reference sequence). There are 16 residues in the CDR3. V lost 0 bases and J lost 2, with 8 bases in between. DNA of the CDR3: TGTGCCAGCAGCTTAGCAGGGTCGGCTGGGGCCAACGTCCTGACTTTC. Amino acid sequence: CASSLAGSAGANVLTF.

This clonotype was picked up a small number of times. The chain couples TRBV20-1 to TRBJ1-2, with 9 bases aligning to TRBD1. The V segment lost 6 bases and the J segment 6 bases; nucleotides outside the gene matches: 11. The CDR3 loop spans 14 amino acids. Germline lookup yields CDR1 DFQATT and CDR2 SNEGSKA (reference sequence). The CDR3 reads CSAPSGTGINGYTF. The CDR3 nucleotides read TGCAGTGCCCCCTCCGGGACAGGGATTAATGGCTACACCTTC.

This clonotype was detected many times. The chain combines TRBV7-2 with TRBJ1-3; unclear D gene. CDR3 length equals 14 residues. Trimming removed 6 bases at V and 1 base at J, with 10 bases between. Germline assignment: CDR1 SGHTA and CDR2 FQGNSA. CDR3 region: CASRTTASGNTIYF. CDR3 bases: TGTGCCAGCAGGACTACAGCATCTGGAAACACCATATATTTT.

This chain connects TRBV9 to TRBJ2-7, with 7 bases aligning to TRBD1. The J segment lost 9 bases and the V segment lost 5 bases, leaving 11 bases of the junction unmatched. CDR1 SGDLS and CDR2 YYNGEE come from the germline V gene. This CDR3 spans 13 amino acids. Here the CDR3 reads CASSETGYGRQYF. The DNA for the CDR3 is TGTGCCAGCAGTGAGACAGGGTACGGCCGGCAGTACTTC.

This clonotype came up many times. The chain is built from TRBV28 and TRBJ2-1, with D hard to call. V lost 2 bases and J lost 6, with 14 bases in between. Germline-derived CDR1 and CDR2 are MDHEN and SYDVKM. There are 15 residues in the CDR3. The CDR3 is CASSLTLELGNEQFF. Here the CDR3 DNA reads TGTGCCAGCAGTTTAACCCTAGAGTTAGGCAATGAGCAGTTCTTC. Variable domain in full (rest from reference TRBV28 and TRBJ2-1): DVKVTQSSRYLVKRTGEKVFLECVQDMDHENMFWYRQDPGLGLRLIYFSYDVKMKEKGDIPEGYSVSREKKERFSLILESASTNQTSMYLCASSLTLELGNEQFFGPGTRLTVL.

This clonotype showed up many times. V usage is TRBV10-3 and J usage is TRBJ2-5, with 14 bases lining up with TRBD2. The V and J ends lost 0 bases and 3 bases, in that order; junction bases with no gene match: 0. The CDR3 covers 16 residues. Germline loops: CDR1 ENHRY, CDR2 SYGVKD. CDR3 nucleotides: TGTGCCATCAGTGAGTCGGGACTAGCGGGGGAAGAGACCCAGTACTTC. This codes for CAISESGLAGEETQYF.